Shown below are 14 T cell receptor beta chains from a single sample sequenced in a study of T-cell memory formation after mild COVID-19. Each CDR3 protein gets one entry after TCRdb re-called the 5' RACE reads with MiXCR. The sample has some 310,000 distinct CDR3 sequences; 20% to 25% are singletons. Sequenced input: PBMCs or a T cell subset sorted from them (not recorded which). These receptors all come from a man younger than 35 who had mild COVID-19 (a few samples of this study predate the infection). Cell type and time point are not known.

This clonotype occurred a few times. The chain joins TRBV20-1 to TRBJ1-6; TRBD1 matches 9 bases. The CDR3 covers 14 residues. Trimming at V came to 0 bases and at J to 8 bases, leaving 2 bases not matched to a gene. Germline V lookup: CDR1 DFQATT, CDR2 SNEGSKA (reference sequence). Here the CDR3 reads CSARDWDRDSPLHF. The CDR3 DNA is TGCAGTGCTAGAGATTGGGACAGGGATTCACCCCTCCACTTT.

Notes on this clonotype: The junction and the germline gene differ at one end; a read error may be behind it. The V and J genes are TRBV7-9 and TRBJ2-2; perhaps TRBD1 as D (6 bases). The CDR3 consists of 13 residues. Germline V gene data show CDR1 as SEHNR and CDR2 as FQNEAQ (reference sequence). CDR3 residues: CASSPRDTVELFF. As DNA, the CDR3 is TGTGCCAGCAGTCCGAGGGACACCGTGGAGCTGTTTTTT.

In DNA form, the CDR3 reads TGTGCCAGCAGCCAAGATCGGATACGGGCTTCACTGTTTTTT. This codes for CASSQDRIRASLFF. This chain uses TRBV4-2 with TRBJ1-4; unclear D gene. Germline loops: CDR1 LGHNA, CDR2 YNFKEQ. V was pared by 0 bases and J by 13 bases, with 15 bases between. The CDR3 extends over 14 amino acids.

The chain couples TRBV5-1 to TRBJ1-6; D is possibly TRBD1 (6 bases). V was shortened by 1 base and J by 7 bases, with 12 bases between the two germline ends. The CDR3 spans 15 residues. Germline V gene data show CDR1 as SGHRS and CDR2 as YFSETQ. The CDR3 DNA follows: TGCGCCAGCAGCTTGCGACAGGTGGGCAATTCACCCCTCCACTTT. As protein: CASSLRQVGNSPLHF.

The chain is built from TRBV18 and TRBJ2-4, with TRBD1 as a possible D gene (6 bases). The CDR3 length is 13 residues. The germline V and J ends were trimmed by 6 bases and 13 bases, with 19 bases remaining between them. Germline V gene data show CDR1 as KGHSH and CDR2 as LQKENI. The CDR3 region is CASSPEQGQWQYF. CDR3 nucleotides: TGTGCCAGCTCGCCTGAACAGGGCCAGTGGCAGTACTTC.

This clonotype has at least ten counts. V usage is TRBV20-1 and J usage is TRBJ2-3, with D maybe TRBD1 (5 bases). In germline, CDR1 is DFQATT, CDR2 SNEGSKA (reference sequence). V shed 1 base and J shed 1 base, with 6 bases lying between them. The CDR3 is 13 amino acids. In DNA, the CDR3 is TGCAGTGCTAGAGTACAGGGCACAGATACGCAGTATTTT. Translation gives CSARVQGTDTQYF.

This rearrangement joins TRBV5-1 to TRBJ1-1, with D hard to call. This CDR3 region has 21 residues. Per germline, CDR1 SGHRS and CDR2 YFSETQ. Trimming removed 1 base at V and 6 bases at J, with 34 bases between. This chain's CDR3 is CASSLSRTAGLNPLNVAEAFF. As DNA, the CDR3 is TGCGCCAGCAGCTTGAGCCGGACCGCTGGATTGAATCCCCTTAACGTCGCTGAAGCTTTCTTT.

This clonotype was detected only a few times. V gene TRBV20-1 combines with J gene TRBJ1-5; D call uncertain. The V gene lost 3 bases and the J gene lost 0 bases, with 9 bases spanning the gap. This CDR3 contains 14 residues. Germline assignment: CDR1 DFQATT and CDR2 SNEGSKA (reference sequence). Written as DNA, the CDR3 is TGCAGTGCTAGTGCGCTCAATAGCAATCAGCCCCAGCATTTT. Its protein is CSASALNSNQPQHF.

This clonotype has a count of ten or more. The chain links TRBV12-3 or TRBV12-4 to TRBJ2-7; D is unclear. The germline V and J ends were trimmed by 7 bases and 1 base, with 14 bases remaining between them. This CDR3 is 14 amino acids long. The CDR3 DNA reads as TGTGCCAGCATCCCTGCTGGGCAGTCCTACGAGCAGTACTTC. It translates to CASIPAGQSYEQYF.

The rearrangement links TRBV29-1 to TRBJ1-1; D possibly corresponds to TRBD1 (5 bases). Trimming pared 4 bases from V and 5 bases from J, leaving 20 bases between. The CDR3 loop spans 15 amino acids. The germline CDR1 and CDR2 sequences are SQVTM and ANQGSEA. The chain's CDR3 is CSVGVRDRPATEAFF. The CDR3 DNA reads as TGCAGCGTTGGAGTACGCGACAGACCTGCGACTGAAGCTTTCTTT.

The genes are TRBV7-8 and TRBJ2-2; 9 bases are shared with TRBD2. J was trimmed by 0 bases and V by 3 bases; bases with no gene match: 5. The CDR3 spans 17 residues. The germline CDR1 and CDR2 sequences are SGHVS and FQNEAQ. The CDR3 region is CASSFVLAGSNTGELFF. The CDR3 DNA reads TGTGCCAGCAGCTTCGTACTAGCGGGTTCGAACACCGGGGAGCTGTTTTTT.

The chain links TRBV7-2 to TRBJ1-6, with D uncertain. Germline loops: CDR1 SGHTA, CDR2 FQGNSA. This CDR3 comprises 13 residues. V lost 1 base, J lost 10 bases, and 8 bases lay in between. CDR3 residues: CASSLGWSSPLHF. The CDR3 DNA sequence: TGTGCCAGCAGCTTAGGGTGGAGCTCACCCCTCCACTTT.

The chain couples TRBV7-4 to TRBJ1-5, with D possibly matching TRBD1 (5 bases). V lost 7 bases and J lost 7, with 17 bases in between. Germline V gene lookup returns CDR1 SGHVT and CDR2 SQSDAQ. The CDR3 spans 14 residues. The CDR3 spells CASTTQGGTQPQHF. CDR3 DNA: TGTGCCAGCACCACCCAAGGCGGGACCCAGCCCCAGCATTTT.

The rearrangement uses TRBV7-3 and TRBJ1-1; D is possibly TRBD1 (5 bases). The CDR3 is 16 residues long. V was clipped by 1 base and J by 0 bases, with 12 bases between them. In germline, CDR1 is SGHTA, CDR2 FQGTGA. The CDR3 loop reads CASSLRGAGMNTEAFF. The CDR3 nucleotides read TGTGCCAGCAGCTTAAGAGGGGCGGGGATGAACACTGAAGCTTTCTTT.